The clone carrying this T cell receptor beta chain was picked up one time. The sample comes from a study of cytomegalovirus exposure and HLA in healthy donors. TCRdb keeps only in-frame clones here, not all; method: immunoSEQ multiplex PCR. The data show about 67,000 clones, roughly 94% seen once. Trimming cost V 3 bases and J 6 bases; bases outside gene matches: 2. CDR3 length equals 14 residues. Per germline, CDR1 PRHDT and CDR2 FYEKMQ (reference sequence). The sequenced material came from PBMCs. The chain uses TRBV13 and TRBJ1-4; 9 bases fit TRBD1. This TCR derives from a woman aged 18-30 years in good health and CMV-seronegative. CDR3: CASSFDRGDEKLFF. CDR3 DNA sequence: TGTGCCAGCAGCTTTGACAGGGGGGATGAAAAACTGTTTTTT.